The clone carrying this TCR beta chain was detected only a few times. This specimen belongs to a study of blood T cells in healthy people across ages. Germline V gives CDR1 MNHNY, CDR2 SVGAGI (reference sequence). This CDR3 has 13 residues. Trimming shortened V by 5 bases and J by 8 bases, and 15 bases separated the two germline ends. A sample-barcoded 5' primer and a J-beta primer mix were used in a second PCR of roughly 6 to 11 cycles. Via MiXCR, TCRdb re-called the 5' RACE reads, giving one row per CDR3 protein. The sample has about 800,000 distinct CDR3 sequences, 58% seen once. The sequencing sample was made of blood. The chain uses TRBV6-6 and TRBJ1-2; D gene ambiguous. This TCR derives from a man under 40 in good health. The CDR3 bases are TGTGCCAGCAGTCTCCGGGCTACCCTGGGCTACACCTTC. Amino acid sequence: CASSLRATLGYTF.